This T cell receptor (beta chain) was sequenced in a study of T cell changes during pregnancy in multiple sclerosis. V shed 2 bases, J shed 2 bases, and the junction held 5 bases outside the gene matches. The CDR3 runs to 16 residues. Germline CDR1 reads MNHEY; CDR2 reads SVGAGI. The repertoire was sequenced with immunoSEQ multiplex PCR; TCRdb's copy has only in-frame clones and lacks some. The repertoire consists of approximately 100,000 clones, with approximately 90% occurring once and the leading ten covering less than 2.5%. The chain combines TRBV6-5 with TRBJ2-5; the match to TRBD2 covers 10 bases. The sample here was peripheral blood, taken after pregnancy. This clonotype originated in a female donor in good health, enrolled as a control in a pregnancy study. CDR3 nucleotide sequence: TGTGCCAGCAGTTACACTTCGACTAGCGGGCAAGAGACCCAGTACTTC. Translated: CASSYTSTSGQETQYF.